The clone carrying this T cell receptor (beta chain) was seen a few times. These data originate in a study of blood T cell repertoires in COVID-19. This table comes from immunoSEQ multiplex PCR, and its TCRdb copy is limited to in-frame clones, with some not included. The sample contains around 140,000 clones, about 75% of which appear only once. V dropped 3 bases and J dropped 5 bases, with 13 bases sitting between them. In germline, CDR1 is SNHLY, CDR2 FYNNEI. This CDR3 contains 14 residues. Material for sequencing was PBMCs or T cells enriched from blood (not recorded which). The chain joins TRBV2 to TRBJ1-2; a possible D gene is TRBD1 (6 bases). This TCR was recovered from a woman in her forties or fifties who had recovered from COVID-19. In DNA, the CDR3 is TGTGCCAGCAGTGATCGGGGGGCAGGGTATGGCTACACCTTC. Translating it yields CASSDRGAGYGYTF.